A single sample is the source of the 27 T cell receptor beta chains below, sequenced in a study of cytomegalovirus exposure and HLA in healthy donors. Primers for the PCR totalled 60 Vbeta and 13 Jbeta. Measured with immunoSEQ multiplex PCR; TCRdb has only the in-frame clones, and not every one. The table lists hundreds of thousands of clones, 82% of them singletons. The sample consisted of PBMCs. The source is a middle-aged woman in good health and CMV-seronegative.

The rearrangement links TRBV19 to TRBJ1-5, with 7 bases fitting TRBD1. From germline, CDR1 is LNHDA and CDR2 SQIVND (reference sequence). V dropped 5 bases and J dropped 2; count of bases not matched to a gene: 9. The CDR3 runs 16 residues. CDR3 coding DNA: TGTGCCAGTAGTCTACGACAGGGATTGGGCAATCAGCCCCAGCATTTT. Translating it yields CASSLRQGLGNQPQHF.

The chain is built from TRBV25-1 and TRBJ1-2, with D perhaps matching TRBD1 (6 bases). There are 12 residues in the CDR3. The germline V and J ends were trimmed by 6 bases and 8 bases, with 13 bases remaining between them. CDR1 is MGHDK and CDR2 is SYGVNS in the germline V gene. The CDR3 reads CASSSTGYGYTF. CDR3 coding DNA: TGTGCCAGCAGCTCTACAGGGTACGGCTACACCTTC.

This sequence joins TRBV27 and TRBJ1-2; 7 positions match TRBD1. With 2 bases clipped from V and 6 bases from J, the junction kept 6 bases outside the gene matches. Per germline, CDR1 MNHEY and CDR2 SMNVEV (reference sequence). The CDR3 is made up of 14 amino acids. The CDR3 DNA sequence: TGTGCCAGCAGTTTAATCAGGGGGAATAATGGCTACACCTTC. Translation gives CASSLIRGNNGYTF.

The gene calls are TRBV21-1 and TRBJ1-4. TRBV21-1 constitutes a pseudogene. The CDR3 has 14 residues. The DNA for the CDR3 is TGTGCCAGCAGCAATGCGGGGCCCAATGAAAAACTGTTTTTT. Its translation is CASSNAGPNEKLFF.

This clone was seen once. The chain employs TRBV25-1 and TRBJ1-4; 9 nucleotides align to TRBD1. Germline V gene lookup returns CDR1 MGHDK and CDR2 SYGVNS. After removal of 5 bases from V and 7 bases from J, the junction contained 5 bases not matched to a gene. This CDR3 has 14 amino acids. As DNA, the CDR3 is TGTGCCAGCAGTTATACAGGGGGCGGTGAAAAACTGTTTTTT. Protein sequence: CASSYTGGGEKLFF.

The chain joins TRBV7-2 to TRBJ2-7, with 7 bases lining up with TRBD1. V gave up 1 base and J gave up 3 bases; unmatched junction bases: 6. Germline assignment: CDR1 SGHTA and CDR2 FQGNSA. This CDR3 region has 15 residues. The CDR3 coding sequence is TGTGCCAGCAGCTTAGGGGACAGTGTTGTCTACGAGCAGTACTTC. Its translation: CASSLGDSVVYEQYF.

As for this clone: The junction differs from germline at one of its ends, possibly a read error. The gene calls are TRBV18 and TRBJ2-2, with 9 bases fitting TRBD1. CDR1 is KGHSH and CDR2 is LQKENI in the germline V gene. The CDR3 spans 17 residues. DNA of the CDR3: TGTGCCAGCTCACCGGTAGAGACAGGGGGTTACACCTGGGAGCTGTTTTTT. Its protein product is CASSPVETGGYTWELFF.

The chain carries TRBV11-2 and TRBJ2-7, with 9 bases fitting TRBD2. The CDR3 runs 15 residues. CDR1 and CDR2 (germline): SGHAT, FQNNGV. The V gene end was trimmed by 5 bases and the J gene end by 0 bases; junction bases not matched to a gene: 5. The CDR3 protein is CASSHGLANSYEQYF. The CDR3 DNA reads TGTGCCAGCAGCCACGGACTAGCGAACTCCTACGAGCAGTACTTC. The full variable domain, rest sourced from reference TRBV11-2 and TRBJ2-7, is EAGVAQSPRYKIIEKRQSVAFWCNPISGHATLYWYQQILGQGPKLLIQFQNNGVVDDSQLPKDRFSAERLKGVDSTLKIQPAKLEDSAVYLCASSHGLANSYEQYFGPGTRLTVT.

V usage is TRBV30 and J usage is TRBJ2-1; 11 nucleotides line up with TRBD2. V dropped 4 bases and J dropped 7; count of bases not matched to a gene: 15. The CDR3 has 17 amino acids. CDR1 and CDR2 (germline): GTSNPN, SVGIG (reference sequence). The CDR3 loop is CAWIISGGALPRNEQFF. CDR3 bases: TGTGCCTGGATCATTAGCGGGGGGGCCCTACCGCGGAATGAGCAGTTCTTC. The whole variable domain, filled in from reference TRBV30 and TRBJ2-1, reads SQTIHQWPATLVQPVGSPLSLECTVEGTSNPNLYWYRQAAGRGLQLLFYSVGIGQISSEVPQNLSASRPQDRQFILSSKKLLLSDSGFYLCAWIISGGALPRNEQFFGPGTRLTVL.

The chain recombines TRBV28 with TRBJ1-1, with a possible D match to TRBD1 (5 bases). Germline CDR1 reads MDHEN; CDR2 reads SYDVKM. V shed 3 bases and J shed 5 bases, with 13 bases lying between them. The CDR3 spans 14 residues. CDR3 DNA: TGTGCCAGCAGTTTGGCTCAGGGTCGGACTGAAGCTTTCTTT. Its translation is CASSLAQGRTEAFF.

In regard to this clone: Germline and junction disagree at one end, which may indicate a read error. This chain connects TRBV7-9 to TRBJ1-2; D not resolved. This CDR3 region has 12 residues. CDR1 and CDR2 from the germline V gene are SEHNR and FQNEAQ (reference sequence). The CDR3 protein is CSSSFGSGGYTF. The CDR3 region has the DNA TGTTCCAGCAGCTTCGGGTCGGGGGGCTACACCTTC.

As to this clone: Additional DNA sequences in this sample encode the identical CDR3. The chain is built from TRBV7-8 and TRBJ1-5, with TRBD1 matching over 7 bases. CDR3 length equals 13 residues. The J segment lost 4 bases and the V segment lost 4 bases, leaving 1 base of the junction unmatched. The germline gives CDR1 SGHVS, CDR2 FQNEAQ. CDR3 residues: CASSSDRNQPQHF. DNA for the CDR3: TGTGCCAGCAGCTCGGACAGGAATCAGCCCCAGCATTTT. Filled out from reference TRBV7-8 and TRBJ1-5, the complete variable domain reads GAGVSQSPRYKVAKRGQDVALRCDPISGHVSLFWYQQALGQGPEFLTYFQNEAQLDKSGLPSDRFFAERPEGSVSTLKIQRTQQEDSAVYLCASSSDRNQPQHFGDGTRLSIL.

This chain links TRBV5-4 with TRBJ2-1; no reliable D call. The CDR3 contains 12 residues. Germline V lookup: CDR1 SGHNT, CDR2 YYREEE (reference sequence). The CDR3 nucleotides are TGTTCAACAGCACCCCTCTATCCCCAAGGGTTCTTC. Translated, it gives CSTAPLYPQGFF.

The chain joins TRBV4-1 to TRBJ2-5; D unresolved. The germline gives CDR1 MGHRA, CDR2 YSYEKL. The CDR3 loop spans 16 amino acids. V dropped 0 bases and J dropped 0 bases, with 11 bases sitting between them. CDR3 in amino acids: CASSQDEHLYQETQYF. The CDR3 DNA reads TGCGCCAGCAGCCAAGATGAACACCTGTACCAAGAGACCCAGTACTTC.

This chain links TRBV6-5 with TRBJ1-2, with 7 nucleotides matching TRBD1. The length of the CDR3 is 14 residues. With 6 bases clipped from V and 4 bases from J, the junction kept 8 bases outside the gene matches. The germline V gene has CDR1 MNHEY and CDR2 SVGAGI. The CDR3 DNA reads as TGTGCCAGCAGCACCGGGACAGCCTTCTATGGCTACACCTTC. It translates to CASSTGTAFYGYTF.

The V gene is TRBV5-1, the J gene TRBJ2-5; 12 bases match TRBD1. The end of the DNA fits TRBJ2-7 better, so the J call may be wrong. Germline V gene data show CDR1 as SGHRS and CDR2 as YFSETQ. CDR3 length equals 14 residues. The CDR3 here is CASSWGQGAYEQYF. CDR3 nucleotide sequence: TGCGCCAGCAGCTGGGGACAGGGGGCTTACGAGCAGTACTTC.

The chain employs TRBV5-6 and TRBJ2-3; 8 positions match TRBD1. The CDR3 sequence is 15 residues long. From germline, CDR1 is SGHDT and CDR2 YYEEEE. The V gene end was trimmed by 3 bases and the J gene end by 0 bases; junction bases not matched to a gene: 3. CDR3 sequence reads: CASSSGQGSTDTQYF. In DNA, the CDR3 is TGTGCCAGCAGCTCAGGACAGGGCAGCACAGATACGCAGTATTTT. Full variable domain (remainder filled in from reference TRBV5-6 and TRBJ2-3): DAGVTQSPTHLIKTRGQQVTLRCSPKSGHDTVSWYQQALGQGPQFIFQYYEEEERQRGNFPDRFSGHQFPNYSSELNVNALLLGDSALYLCASSSGQGSTDTQYFGPGTRLTVL.

The V and J genes are TRBV7-8 and TRBJ2-5, with TRBD2 matching over 8 bases. The CDR3 sequence is 15 residues long. From germline, CDR1 is SGHVS and CDR2 FQNEAQ. Unmatched junction bases numbered 6, after V lost 2 bases and J lost 4 bases. Here the CDR3 DNA reads TGTGCCAGCAGCTTATCGACTAGCGAGGTAGAGACCCAGTACTTC. It encodes CASSLSTSEVETQYF.

A few counts support this clone. The CDR3 DNA is TGTGCCAGCAGTGTCGACAGCGGGGAGACCCAGTACTTC. Translation: CASSVDSGETQYF. This chain connects TRBV6-1 to TRBJ2-5; D perhaps matches TRBD2 (6 bases). Looked up from germline, CDR1 is MNHNS and CDR2 is SASEGT. Trimming took 4 bases from V and 5 from J, leaving 11 bases between them. The CDR3 consists of 13 residues.

With respect to this clone: The sample carries other DNA sequences with the same CDR3. The chain employs TRBV28 and TRBJ2-2; TRBD2 agrees at 7 bases. Germline lookup yields CDR1 MDHEN and CDR2 SYDVKM. This CDR3 is 15 amino acids long. Trimming cost V 6 bases and J 6 bases; bases outside gene matches: 10. CDR3 loop: CASRPGLAGAGELFF. The DNA of the CDR3 is TGTGCCAGCAGGCCGGGACTGGCGGGGGCCGGGGAGCTGTTTTTT.

The J gene is TRBJ1-6, the V gene TRBV6-5, with D possibly being TRBD1 (6 bases). From germline, CDR1 is MNHEY and CDR2 SVGAGI. Trimming took off 5 bases at V and 10 bases at J, with 9 bases between the two ends. CDR3 length: 12 amino acids. CDR3 region: CASSRTESPLHF. CDR3 nucleotide sequence: TGTGCCAGCAGTCGGACAGAATCACCCCTCCACTTT.

The chain uses TRBV25-1 and TRBJ1-1; possibly TRBD1 for D (6 bases). The CDR3 consists of 13 residues. V gave up 3 bases and J gave up 5 bases, with 10 bases separating them. Germline loops: CDR1 MGHDK, CDR2 SYGVNS. The CDR3 DNA reads TGTGCCAGCAGTGAGTGGGGGCAGACTGAAGCTTTCTTT. Translation: CASSEWGQTEAFF.

V is TRBV29-1 and J is TRBJ2-7; tentatively, D is TRBD2 (6 bases). Per the germline V gene, CDR1 is SQVTM and CDR2 is ANQGSEA. The V and J ends lost 4 bases and 0 bases respectively, with 10 bases between them. There are 13 residues in the CDR3. The CDR3 DNA reads as TGCAGCGTTGGTGGGGGGACCTCCTACGAGCAGTACTTC. Its translation is CSVGGGTSYEQYF.

The sample holds a few counts of this clone. J is TRBJ1-1 and V is TRBV5-6, with 10 bases fitting TRBD1. V lost 2 bases to trimming and J lost 4 bases; unmatched junction nucleotides: 2. This CDR3 is 14 amino acids long. Germline lookup yields CDR1 SGHDT and CDR2 YYEEEE. The CDR3 here is CASSFGDRGTEAFF. CDR3 in DNA: TGTGCCAGCAGCTTCGGGGACAGGGGCACTGAAGCTTTCTTT.

CDR3 nucleotide sequence: TGTGCCAGCAGCTTAGCGGTCAGGACAGTCATCTCTGGAAACACCATATATTTT. Protein product: CASSLAVRTVISGNTIYF. The gene calls are TRBV7-8 and TRBJ1-3; D might be TRBD1 (6 bases). Looked up from germline, CDR1 is SGHVS and CDR2 is FQNEAQ. The CDR3 is made up of 18 amino acids. Between the trimmed V and J ends, which lost 0 bases and 0 bases, there was a span of 15 bases.

The chain is built from TRBV30 and TRBJ2-7, with D perhaps matching TRBD2 (5 bases). Trimming took off 0 bases at V and 5 bases at J, with 8 bases between the two ends. Germline V CDR1 and CDR2: GTSNPN, SVGIG (reference sequence). CDR3 length equals 12 residues. The CDR3 protein is CAWSVHGNEQYF. CDR3 in DNA: TGTGCCTGGAGTGTACACGGGAACGAGCAGTACTTC.

This chain uses TRBV5-1 with TRBJ2-7, with 9 nucleotides matching TRBD1. Germline-derived CDR1 and CDR2 are SGHRS and YFSETQ. V lost 0 bases and J lost 4; bases outside the gene matches: 5. This CDR3 has 15 residues. CDR3 protein: CASSLETGGQYEQYF. CDR3 coding DNA: TGCGCCAGCAGCTTGGAGACAGGGGGGCAATACGAGCAGTACTTC.